This TCR beta chain stems from a study of T-cell memory formation after mild COVID-19. Findings and limits, study-wide: The SARS-CoV-2 specificity of second-wave clones reaching peak at day 37 remained unverified.

TCRdb itself ran the 5' RACE reads through MiXCR, one entry per CDR3 protein. This table holds about 320,000 distinct CDR3 sequences, 14% found once. This clonotype was detected once. Its specificity is not known. CDR3 length: 13 amino acids. CDR1 PRHDT and CDR2 FYEKMQ come from the germline V gene (reference sequence). V was clipped by 5 bases and J by 4 bases, with 10 bases between them. This chain uses TRBV13 with TRBJ2-3; tentative D call: TRBD2 (5 bases). The sample taken for sequencing was PBMCs or a T cell subset sorted from them (not recorded which). This clonotype was sampled from a young man who had mild COVID-19 (a few samples of this study predate the infection). Cell type and time point are not known. The CDR3 sequence: CASSRGLPDTQYF. The CDR3 region has the DNA TGTGCCAGCAGCCGAGGGCTGCCAGATACGCAGTATTTT.